These 19 T cell receptor beta chains originate from one sample sequenced in a study of radiotherapy plus CTLA-4 blockade in lung cancer. Assay used: immunoSEQ multiplex PCR; TCRdb lists only in-frame clones, some missing. This sample has 50,000 to 65,000 clones, with around 80% found just once. This specimen was peripheral blood, taken from a patient treated with radiotherapy plus ipilimumab. The source of these receptors is a human donor with non-small cell lung cancer whose response to radiotherapy plus ipilimumab could not be evaluated.

V is TRBV7-2 and J is TRBJ2-5; tentatively, D is TRBD2 (7 bases). V lost 5 bases to trimming and J lost 5 bases, with 18 bases between them. The germline CDR1 and CDR2 sequences are SGHTA and FQGNSA. The CDR3 spans 15 residues. For the CDR3, the DNA is TGTGCCAGCAGCCCCCAGGGCGGGGGACACGAGACCCAGTACTTC. It yields the protein CASSPQGGGHETQYF.

The chain is built from TRBV7-2 and TRBJ2-5; D is possibly TRBD2 (6 bases). Germline-derived CDR1 and CDR2 are SGHTA and FQGNSA. This CDR3 is built from 14 residues. V lost 5 bases, J lost 2 bases, and 12 bases lay in between. The CDR3 DNA reads as TGTGCCAGCAGCGGGCCCGGGACTCAAGAGACCCAGTACTTC. It yields the protein CASSGPGTQETQYF.

The table lists this clone with a count of one. This chain joins TRBV6-1 and TRBJ2-3, with D perhaps TRBD1 (6 bases). The V end was cut by 7 bases, the J end by 5 bases, with 16 bases between. Germline CDR1 and CDR2: MNHNS and SASEGT. The CDR3 spans 14 residues. The CDR3 region has the DNA TGTGCCAGCACTCTGGACAGAGGATTAGATACGCAGTATTTT. Amino acid sequence: CASTLDRGLDTQYF.

The chain links TRBV6-5 to TRBJ1-1; weak D call: TRBD1 (6 bases). Germline-derived CDR1 and CDR2 are MNHEY and SVGAGI. The CDR3 covers 14 residues. Trimming pared 5 bases from V and 10 bases from J, leaving 20 bases between. The CDR3 coding sequence is TGTGCCAGCAGTCCGCCGGGGGGCCCCGGGGCAGCTTTCTTT. Protein product: CASSPPGGPGAAFF.

This clone was found once. CDR3 residues: CASSQDGGTGYETQYF. CDR3 DNA sequence: TGCGCCAGCAGCCAAGATGGGGGGACAGGGTACGAGACCCAGTACTTC. This rearrangement joins TRBV4-1 to TRBJ2-5; the match to TRBD1 covers 9 bases. CDR3 size: 16 residues. The junction had 7 bases not matched to a gene; V was cut back by 0 bases and J by 5 bases. Germline-derived CDR1 and CDR2 are MGHRA and YSYEKL.

This clone was detected a few times. The rearrangement links TRBV20-1 to TRBJ2-1; 8 bases fit TRBD2. In germline, CDR1 is DFQATT, CDR2 SNEGSKA (reference sequence). The CDR3 runs to 11 residues. The trim removed 6 bases at V and 5 bases at J, leaving 0 bases unmatched. CDR3 amino acids: CSAAGDNEQFF. The CDR3 bases are TGCAGTGCAGCGGGAGACAATGAGCAGTTCTTC.

The chain joins TRBV5-4 to TRBJ2-1, with 9 nucleotides matching TRBD2. The germline V gene encodes CDR1 SGHNT and CDR2 YYREEE (reference sequence). CDR3 length equals 17 residues. Trimming at V came to 4 bases and at J to 0 bases, leaving 8 bases not matched to a gene. In DNA form, the CDR3 reads TGTGCCAGCAGCCCAGCGGGGGGCTCGAGCTCCTACAATGAGCAGTTCTTC. It translates to CASSPAGGSSSYNEQFF.

This clone was seen more than once but under ten times. The V and J genes are TRBV2 and TRBJ2-7, with 8 positions matching TRBD1. With 6 bases clipped from V and 4 bases from J, the junction kept 11 bases outside the gene matches. The CDR3 totals 15 residues. Germline V CDR1 and CDR2: SNHLY, FYNNEI. CDR3 in amino acids: CASRILGDRRYEQYF. The DNA of the CDR3 is TGTGCCAGCAGGATCCTAGGGGACAGGAGGTACGAGCAGTACTTC.

V usage is TRBV4-3 and J usage is TRBJ2-7; 11 bases line up with TRBD2. The CDR3 extends over 15 amino acids. The V segment lost 4 bases and the J segment 2 bases; nucleotides outside the gene matches: 4. From germline, CDR1 is LGHNA and CDR2 YSLEER. The CDR3 protein is CASSLAGGQTYEQYF. The CDR3 nucleotides read TGCGCCAGCAGCCTAGCGGGAGGGCAGACCTACGAGCAGTACTTC.

The table lists this clone with a few counts. The chain uses TRBV5-6 and TRBJ1-2; D remains unclear. This CDR3 comprises 12 residues. V lost 3 bases to trimming and J lost 8 bases, with 11 bases between them. Germline assignment: CDR1 SGHDT and CDR2 YYEEEE. The CDR3 loop reads CASSSGRRGYTF. The CDR3 DNA is TGTGCCAGCAGCTCAGGTAGACGGGGCTACACCTTC.

The chain has TRBV5-1 and TRBJ1-1; D is ambiguous. CDR1 is SGHRS, CDR2 YFSETQ, per germline. This CDR3 region has 15 residues. The germline V and J ends were trimmed by 0 bases and 1 base, with 10 bases remaining between them. The chain's CDR3 is CASSLEVGRNTEAFF. The CDR3 region has the DNA TGCGCCAGCAGCTTGGAAGTTGGGCGGAACACTGAAGCTTTCTTT.

Regarding this clone: At the DNA level, this CDR3 is encoded by other sequences in the same sample as well. The chain couples TRBV5-1 to TRBJ2-7; 11 positions agree with TRBD2. The CDR3 is 15 amino acids. CDR1 and CDR2 (germline): SGHRS, YFSETQ. The J segment lost 6 bases and the V segment lost 0 bases, leaving 5 bases of the junction unmatched. CDR3 nucleotide sequence: TGCGCCAGCAGCTTGGACGGGACTAGCGGAAGCGAGCAGTACTTC. It encodes CASSLDGTSGSEQYF.

The sample holds one count of this clone. V gene TRBV27 combines with J gene TRBJ2-7; maybe TRBD1 (6 bases). Germline loops: CDR1 MNHEY, CDR2 SMNVEV (reference sequence). This CDR3 region has 15 residues. V lost 2 bases and J 5 bases, leaving 16 bases between the germline ends. This chain's CDR3 is CASSLDRTAGHEQYF. In DNA, the CDR3 is TGTGCCAGCAGTTTAGACAGGACGGCCGGCCACGAGCAGTACTTC.

This sequence joins TRBV10-1 and TRBJ2-5; weak D call: TRBD2 (6 bases). Germline-derived CDR1 and CDR2 are WNHNN and SYGVQD (reference sequence). The CDR3 consists of 13 residues. V was shortened by 1 base and J by 5 bases, with 8 bases between the two germline ends. The chain's CDR3 is CASSELGRETQYF. The CDR3 region has the DNA TGCGCCAGCAGTGAGTTGGGGAGGGAGACCCAGTACTTC.

This rearrangement joins TRBV5-7 to TRBJ2-5, with TRBD1 as a possible D gene (6 bases). TRBV5-7 is given ORF status, its function remaining uncertain. V was clipped by 4 bases and J by 2 bases, with 15 bases between them. The CDR3 has 15 amino acids. CDR3 bases: TGTGCCAGCAGCACCCTCGACAGGTGTCAAGAGACCCAGTACTTC. Translating gives CASSTLDRCQETQYF.

The V and J genes are TRBV2 and TRBJ2-1; TRBD2 agrees at 14 bases. The CDR3 totals 17 residues. Germline V gene sequence: CDR1 SNHLY, CDR2 FYNNEI. The V and J ends lost 5 bases and 5 bases, in that order; junction bases with no gene match: 8. The CDR3 here is CASSLGLAGGANNEQFF. The CDR3 DNA reads TGTGCCAGCAGTCTTGGACTAGCGGGGGGAGCGAACAATGAGCAGTTCTTC.

This chain links TRBV13 with TRBJ2-7, with TRBD2 matching 12 bases. Germline CDR1 is PRHDT and CDR2 is FYEKMQ (reference sequence). V shed 5 bases, J shed 4 bases, and the junction held 12 bases outside the gene matches. The CDR3 extends over 17 amino acids. The DNA for the CDR3 is TGTGCCAGCAGCCCCACGCCTAGCGGGGGGGCCCTTTACGAGCAGTACTTC. It translates to CASSPTPSGGALYEQYF.

V usage is TRBV6-1 and J usage is TRBJ1-4; 8 nucleotides match TRBD1. Germline V gene sequence: CDR1 MNHNS, CDR2 SASEGT. This CDR3 spans 15 amino acids. The J segment lost 3 bases and the V segment lost 7 bases, leaving 7 bases of the junction unmatched. The CDR3 nucleotides read TGTGCCAGCACACCAGACAGGGGTGCTAATGAAAAACTGTTTTTT. As protein: CASTPDRGANEKLFF.

V gene TRBV4-3 combines with J gene TRBJ2-3, with 8 positions matching TRBD2. The V segment lost 0 bases and the J segment 4 bases; nucleotides outside the gene matches: 12. The CDR3 runs 18 residues. Germline V gene lookup returns CDR1 LGHNA and CDR2 YSLEER. Written as DNA, the CDR3 is TGCGCCAGCAGCCAAGATCCCCCGTTGGCAGCGGGAGCAGATACGCAGTATTTT. Its translation: CASSQDPPLAAGADTQYF.